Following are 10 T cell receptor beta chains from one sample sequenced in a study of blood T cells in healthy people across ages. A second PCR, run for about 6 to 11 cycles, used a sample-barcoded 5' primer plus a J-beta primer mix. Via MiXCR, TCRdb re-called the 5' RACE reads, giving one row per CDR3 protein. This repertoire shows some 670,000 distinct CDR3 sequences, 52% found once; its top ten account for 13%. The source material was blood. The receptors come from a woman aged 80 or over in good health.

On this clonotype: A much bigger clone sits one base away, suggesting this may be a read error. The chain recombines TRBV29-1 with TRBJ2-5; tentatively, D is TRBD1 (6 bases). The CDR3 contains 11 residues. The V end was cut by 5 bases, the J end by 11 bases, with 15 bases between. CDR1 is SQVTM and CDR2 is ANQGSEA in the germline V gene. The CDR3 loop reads CSVHRENEQYF. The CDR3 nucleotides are TGCAGCGTTCACAGGGAAAATGAGCAGTACTTC. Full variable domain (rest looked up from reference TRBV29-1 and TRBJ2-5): SAVISQKPSRDICQRGTSLTIQCQVDSQVTMMFWYRQQPGQSLTLIATANQGSEATYESGFVIDKFPISRPNLTFSTLTVSNMSPEDSSIYLCSVHRENEQYFGPGTRLLVL.

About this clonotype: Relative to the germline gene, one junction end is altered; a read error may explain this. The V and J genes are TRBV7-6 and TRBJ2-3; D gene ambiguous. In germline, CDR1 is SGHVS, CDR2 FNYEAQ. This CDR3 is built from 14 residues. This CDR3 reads CASSSTPNTYTQYF. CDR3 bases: TGTGCCAGCAGCTCGACCCCCAACACATATACGCAGTATTTT.

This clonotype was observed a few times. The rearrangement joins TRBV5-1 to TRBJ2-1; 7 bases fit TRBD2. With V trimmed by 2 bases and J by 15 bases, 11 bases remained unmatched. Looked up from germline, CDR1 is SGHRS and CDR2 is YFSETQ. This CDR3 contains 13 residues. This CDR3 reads CASSFLSGGSRFF. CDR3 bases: TGCGCCAGCAGCTTCCTTTCGGGAGGCAGCCGGTTCTTC. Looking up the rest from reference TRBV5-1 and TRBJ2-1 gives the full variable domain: KAGVTQTPRYLIKTRGQQVTLSCSPISGHRSVSWYQQTPGQGLQFLFEYFSETQRNKGNFPGRFSGRQFSNSRSEMNVSTLELGDSALYLCASSFLSGGSRFFGPGTRLTVL.

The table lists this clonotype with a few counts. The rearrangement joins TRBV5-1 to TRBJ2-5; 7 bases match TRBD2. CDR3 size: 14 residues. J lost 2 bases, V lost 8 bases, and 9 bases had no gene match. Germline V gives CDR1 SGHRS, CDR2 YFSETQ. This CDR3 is CASHGGVRQETQYF. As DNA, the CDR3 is TGCGCCAGTCATGGGGGGGTGCGGCAAGAGACCCAGTACTTC.

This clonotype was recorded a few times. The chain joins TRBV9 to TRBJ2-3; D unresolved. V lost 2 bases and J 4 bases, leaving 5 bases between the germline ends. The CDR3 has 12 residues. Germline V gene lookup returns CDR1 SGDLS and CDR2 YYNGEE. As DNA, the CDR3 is TGTGCCAGCAGCGTCCAGCCAGATACGCAGTATTTT. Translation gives CASSVQPDTQYF.

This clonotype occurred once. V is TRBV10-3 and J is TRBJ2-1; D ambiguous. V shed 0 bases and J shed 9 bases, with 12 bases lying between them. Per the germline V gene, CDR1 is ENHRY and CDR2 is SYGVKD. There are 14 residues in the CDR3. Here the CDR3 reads CAISESGSPPEQFF. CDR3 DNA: TGTGCCATCAGTGAGTCGGGCTCCCCGCCTGAGCAGTTCTTC.

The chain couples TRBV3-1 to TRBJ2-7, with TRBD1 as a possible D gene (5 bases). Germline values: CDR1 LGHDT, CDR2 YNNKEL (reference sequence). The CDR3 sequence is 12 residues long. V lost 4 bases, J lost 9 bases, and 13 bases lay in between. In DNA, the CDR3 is TGTGCCAGCAGCCCGAAAGGGGTAGGGCAGTACTTC. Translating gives CASSPKGVGQYF.

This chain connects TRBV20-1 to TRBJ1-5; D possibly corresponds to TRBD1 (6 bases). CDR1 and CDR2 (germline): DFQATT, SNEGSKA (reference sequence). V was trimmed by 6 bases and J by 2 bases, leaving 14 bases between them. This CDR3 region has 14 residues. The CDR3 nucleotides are TGCAGTGCCTCTCCGGACAGTCGCAATCAGCCCCAGCATTTT. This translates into CSASPDSRNQPQHF.

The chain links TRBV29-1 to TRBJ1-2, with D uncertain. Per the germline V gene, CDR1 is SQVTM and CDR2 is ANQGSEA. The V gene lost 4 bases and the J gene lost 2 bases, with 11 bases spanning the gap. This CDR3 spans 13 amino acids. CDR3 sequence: CSVAEGLNYGYTF. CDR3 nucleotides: TGCAGCGTTGCGGAAGGGTTAAACTATGGCTACACCTTC.

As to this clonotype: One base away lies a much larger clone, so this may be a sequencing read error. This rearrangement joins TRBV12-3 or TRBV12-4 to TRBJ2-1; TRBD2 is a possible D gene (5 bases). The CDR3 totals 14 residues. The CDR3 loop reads CVSSWTELYNEQFF. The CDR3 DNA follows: TGTGTCAGCAGTTGGACTGAACTTTACAATGAGCAGTTCTTC.